The following is a T cell receptor beta chain sequence with its context. This entry belongs to a study of blood T cell repertoires in COVID-19. Study as a whole: Spain, Italy and the United States supplied samples that represented acute and convalescent COVID-19.

The J segment lost 0 bases and the V segment lost 6 bases, leaving 12 bases of the junction unmatched. This CDR3 contains 17 residues. Germline V CDR1 and CDR2: SGHRS, YFSETQ. TCRdb keeps only in-frame clones here, not all; method: immunoSEQ multiplex PCR. The sample shows roughly 120,000 clones, around four fifths of them seen only once. This TCR was recovered from a human donor in a cohort sampled during active COVID-19. This rearrangement joins TRBV5-1 to TRBJ2-1; TRBD2 agrees at 7 bases. Input material: peripheral blood. CDR3 sequence reads: CASTFVGGGSSYNEQFF. Written as DNA, the CDR3 is TGCGCCAGCACCTTCGTTGGCGGGGGTAGCTCCTACAATGAGCAGTTCTTC.